This T cell receptor (beta chain) is from a study of cytomegalovirus exposure and HLA in healthy donors. The study's findings and limits: The finding came from a later analysis; first-cohort TCR clusters tended to co-occur in the 95 to 150 validation repertoires. A list of approximately 160 TCR beta chains associated with cytomegalovirus was given. The study found most TCR sequences rare, yet found some public TCRs in many donors.

These donors were members of the approximately 110-subject validation cohort, a group separate from the approximately 680-subject first cohort. Notes on this clone: Its antigen is not known.

Between the trimmed V and J ends, which lost 3 bases and 0 bases, there was a span of 22 bases. The CDR3 runs to 19 residues. Germline CDR1 and CDR2: SGHRS and YFSETQ. The protocol was immunoSEQ multiplex PCR, while the TCRdb copy is restricted to in-frame clones and leaves out a portion. The sample shows over 200,000 clones, nearly 90% of them seen only once. Sequenced input: PBMCs. The clonotype was recovered from a woman under 30 in good health and CMV-seronegative. The gene calls are TRBV5-1 and TRBJ2-1, with a tentative D call TRBD2 (6 bases). The CDR3 region is CASSWSRPGGLNSYNEQFF. The CDR3, as DNA: TGCGCCAGCAGCTGGTCTCGTCCCGGGGGACTTAACTCCTACAATGAGCAGTTCTTC.